The T cell receptor beta chain under discussion was sequenced for a study of CD8+CD57+ T cells in acquired aplastic anemia. Study overall: Sorted CD4+ plus CD8+ cells gave DNA averaging 3.2 ug.

TCR beta VDJ and CDR3 profiling used genomic DNA as template. Each CDR3 protein gets one entry after TCRdb re-called the reads with MiXCR. The sample consists of about 160,000 distinct CDR3 sequences, 40% to 50% of them appearing once. As to this clonotype: The antigen is undetermined.

The V end was cut by 5 bases, the J end by 4 bases, with 18 bases between. Germline V lookup: CDR1 MGHDK, CDR2 SYGVNS. The CDR3 loop spans 15 amino acids. All patients picked for sequencing had shown, by flow cytometry, an expansion of CD8+CD57+ cells. Overall study results and limits: Researchers report that about 28 CD8+ CDR3 sequences appeared in both patients and controls. The CD8+ Simpson's diversity of patients and controls was not significantly different.

This chain uses TRBV25-1 with TRBJ2-7; the D is unclear. The sequenced sample was sorted CD4+, CD8+, or CD8+CD57+ T cells (not recorded which) from PBMCs. The receptor was isolated from a human donor with aplastic anemia. The CDR3: CASSSPRQKRYEQYF. CDR3 in DNA: TGTGCCAGCAGTTCTCCCCGGCAGAAACGGTACGAGCAGTACTTC.